The following is a T cell receptor (beta chain) sequence with its context. Only a few counts were recorded for this clonotype. Its antigen remains unidentified. Base qualities are missing; no much larger clone stands one base away. CDR1 and CDR2, looked up from the germline V gene, are MNHNS and SASEGT. Trimming accounts for 5 bases at V and 2 bases at J, while the number of junction bases matched to no gene is 9. Spanning cysteine to phenylalanine, the CDR3 consists of 16 amino acids. The only DNA kept is the CDR3, 48 bases in frame from the first base. Interpreted using the paper, the treatment or condition label stands for: allogeneic hematopoietic cell transplantation with graft depleted of TCRalphabeta T cells and CD19 B cells. Transplant recipients were children who received TCRalphabeta/CD19-depleted allogeneic hematopoietic cell grafts. The sample belongs to a study of T-cell reconstitution after alpha-beta-depleted transplantation in children (dated by TCRdb to 2016 to 2018). Regarding the research as a whole: Using TCR repertoire profiling, the study quantitatively followed how T-cell immune reconstitution unfolded in children after TCRalphabeta/CD19-depleted allogeneic hematopoietic cell transplantation.

Library preparation used PCR. Sequencer: Illumina HiSeq 2500. Molecular barcoding was employed in the preparation of TCR libraries, with unique molecular identifiers being used to normalize TCRbeta repertoire quantification. TCRdb reworked the public reads: Q25 trimming with fastp, MiXCR clone assembly, productive beta chains retained. Rows are unified per CDR3 protein, each entry keeping the most common DNA and genes. The sample yields 450,000 to 550,000 distinct CDR3 sequences; around 10% were counted once. Around 15% of the sample is taken by the ten largest. Paper-wide results and their limitations: The high TCRbeta diversity at day 60 in some patients was ascribed to recipient T cells and intrathymic progenitors that had survived conditioning. Over subsequent months, a decline in hyperexpanded clone frequencies was noted, and after one year, T-cell counts and TCRbeta diversity were mostly ascribed to newly produced T cells. Apparently early alphabetaT-cell count recovery about two months after transplant reportedly relied on only several hundred rapidly expanded clones derived from non-depleted graft cells.

The rearrangement joined TRBV6-1 to TRBJ2-1, with 7 bases matching TRBD2. This receptor was obtained from a female patient aged 2-9 years who had a stem cell transplant for aplastic anemia, so the T cells may come from the graft donor. Sequencing used PBMCs, mostly from graft donor cells, obtained 180 days after TCRalphabeta/CD19-depleted stem cell transplant. In nucleotide form, the sequence is TGTGCCAGCAGTACGGGGCTAGCGGCAACCTACAATGAGCAGTTCTTC. Translation gives CASSTGLAATYNEQFF.